This section outlines one T cell receptor (beta chain) sequence together with its context. This sample was taken from a study of blood T cell repertoires in COVID-19. About the research overall: The United States, Italy and Spain were the sources of the acute and convalescent COVID-19 samples. PBMCs, B-cell-depleted T cells, or T cells provided the cDNA or gDNA that made up the material.

V lost 2 bases and J 6 bases, leaving 13 bases between the germline ends. The CDR3 consists of 15 residues. Germline CDR1 reads MNHEY; CDR2 reads SMNVEV (reference sequence). In the original processing: For nucleated cells, counts were estimated from reference gene primer amplification. Assay: immunoSEQ multiplex PCR; the TCRdb copy retains only in-frame clones and omits some. The D gene and trimming were derived from the DNA, and the V and J assignments and clone size from that table. The sample gives 130,000 to 150,000 clones, about 82% of which show up once; nearly 3% is in the top ten. The V gene is TRBV27, the J gene TRBJ2-2; D perhaps matches TRBD2 (6 bases). What was sequenced was peripheral blood. The TCR was taken from a woman in her thirties or forties with active or convalescent COVID-19. DNA for the CDR3: TGTGCCAGCAGTTTAGGAGGGATTTGGGCCGGGGAGCTGTTTTTT. Protein sequence: CASSLGGIWAGELFF.